The 20 T cell receptor beta chains in this list originate from one sample, sequenced in a study of T cell changes during pregnancy in multiple sclerosis. Sequenced by immunoSEQ multiplex PCR; TCRdb stores in-frame clones only, minus some. Counted here are approximately 130,000 clones, 95% to 98% occurring once; the ten biggest clones make up less than 0.55%. Sequences were derived from peripheral blood, sampled after pregnancy. The receptors derive from a female donor with multiple sclerosis, enrolled in a pregnancy study.

This chain uses TRBV2 with TRBJ2-7, with a weak D call TRBD1 (5 bases). Germline CDR1 is SNHLY and CDR2 is FYNNEI. Trimming took 2 bases from V and 0 from J, leaving 14 bases between them. CDR3 length: 16 amino acids. DNA of the CDR3: TGTGCCAGCAGTGAATATGCCCCCCAGGGCTCCTACGAGCAGTACTTC. Translated, it gives CASSEYAPQGSYEQYF.

The chain uses TRBV6-5 and TRBJ1-2; 8 positions match TRBD1. This CDR3 contains 14 residues. Germline V gives CDR1 MNHEY, CDR2 SVGAGI. With V trimmed by 2 bases and J by 2 bases, 1 base remained unmatched. CDR3 amino acids: CASSYGDRNYGYTF. The CDR3, as DNA: TGTGCCAGCAGTTACGGGGACAGGAACTATGGCTACACCTTC.

The V and J genes are TRBV28 and TRBJ2-3; TRBD2 is a possible D gene (6 bases). Germline loops: CDR1 MDHEN, CDR2 SYDVKM. There are 17 residues in the CDR3. The V end lost 5 bases, the J end lost 2 bases, and 20 bases lay between the germline ends. In DNA, the CDR3 is TGTGCCAGCAGTCCACCCGGGACTCAATTCCACACAGATACGCAGTATTTT. Amino acid sequence: CASSPPGTQFHTDTQYF. The whole variable domain, remainder taken from reference TRBV28 and TRBJ2-3, is DVKVTQSSRYLVKRTGEKVFLECVQDMDHENMFWYRQDPGLGLRLIYFSYDVKMKEKGDIPEGYSVSREKKERFSLILESASTNQTSMYLCASSPPGTQFHTDTQYFGPGTRLTVL.

The chain recombines TRBV28 with TRBJ2-1; 14 positions agree with TRBD2. Germline values: CDR1 MDHEN, CDR2 SYDVKM. With 3 bases clipped from V and 7 bases from J, the junction kept 2 bases outside the gene matches. This CDR3 contains 15 residues. In DNA form, the CDR3 reads TGTGCCAGCAGTTTGGGGACTAGCGGGAGTAATGAGCAGTTCTTC. Translation: CASSLGTSGSNEQFF.

CDR3 in amino acids: CASSPRIRAGVFDEQFF. The CDR3 DNA is TGTGCCAGCAGCCCAAGAATCCGGGCAGGGGTATTCGATGAGCAGTTCTTC. V is TRBV7-9 and J is TRBJ2-1, with D perhaps matching TRBD1 (6 bases). Germline CDR1 is SEHNR and CDR2 is FQNEAQ (reference sequence). The germline V and J ends were trimmed by 5 bases and 8 bases, with 25 bases remaining between them. CDR3 length equals 17 residues.

The rearrangement uses TRBV2 and TRBJ2-2; 7 nucleotides line up with TRBD2. V lost 11 bases and J lost 5; bases outside the gene matches: 14. The CDR3 runs to 15 residues. Germline loops: CDR1 SNHLY, CDR2 FYNNEI. CDR3 bases: TGTGCCTCATCTTCCCGCGGGAGTAGAACCGGGGAGCTGTTTTTT. It translates to CASSSRGSRTGELFF.

V is TRBV6-6 and J is TRBJ2-7, with a possible D match to TRBD1 (6 bases). Germline V lookup: CDR1 MNHNY, CDR2 SVGAGI (reference sequence). The CDR3 loop spans 14 amino acids. Trimming left V 5 bases short and J 5 bases short, with 16 bases between. The CDR3 nucleotides are TGTGCCAGCAGTCAAAGCGGCAGGGGTAACGAGCAGTACTTC. It encodes CASSQSGRGNEQYF.

The CDR3, as DNA: TGTGCCAGCAGCCCGATTCCCGGGACTAGCACCCACGAGCAGTACTTC. It yields the protein CASSPIPGTSTHEQYF. The chain has TRBV7-9 and TRBJ2-7, with 9 bases identical to TRBD2. After removal of 5 bases from V and 5 bases from J, the junction contained 13 bases not matched to a gene. Per the germline V gene, CDR1 is SEHNR and CDR2 is FQNEAQ (reference sequence). This CDR3 is 16 amino acids long.

The CDR3 region has the DNA TGCAGCGTTGATATGGGGGCGGGGACCCAGTACTTC. As protein: CSVDMGAGTQYF. The chain employs TRBV29-1 and TRBJ2-5, with a weak D call TRBD1 (6 bases). This CDR3 is 12 amino acids long. CDR1 is SQVTM, CDR2 ANQGSEA, per germline. The V end was cut by 3 bases, the J end by 7 bases, with 12 bases between.

The chain couples TRBV28 to TRBJ2-7, with 7 bases fitting TRBD2. Germline assignment: CDR1 MDHEN and CDR2 SYDVKM. Germline trimming cut 4 bases from V and 2 bases from J; bases unmatched to any gene: 8. The CDR3 loop spans 15 amino acids. The CDR3 here is CASSSLGTITYEQYF. CDR3 nucleotide sequence: TGTGCCAGCAGTTCCCTCGGGACTATCACCTACGAGCAGTACTTC.

The chain recombines TRBV4-1 with TRBJ2-3; 15 nucleotides line up with TRBD2. CDR1 MGHRA and CDR2 YSYEKL come from the germline V gene. Trimming took 3 bases from V and 4 from J; bases not matched to a gene: 2. The CDR3 sequence is 16 residues long. The CDR3 region is CASSQGTSGRSDTQYF. The CDR3 nucleotides read TGCGCCAGCAGCCAGGGGACTAGCGGGAGGTCAGATACGCAGTATTTT.

The rearrangement joins TRBV7-8 to TRBJ2-7, with D possibly matching TRBD1 (6 bases). The ends were cut back, 5 bases at V and 3 bases at J, with 11 bases in the middle. There are 13 residues in the CDR3. Germline assignment: CDR1 SGHVS and CDR2 FQNEAQ. CDR3 region: CASSQGLGYEQYF. CDR3 bases: TGTGCCAGCAGCCAGGGGTTGGGCTACGAGCAGTACTTC.

V and J are TRBV19 and TRBJ2-7; TRBD1 matches at 11 bases. The ends lost 9 bases at V and 6 bases at J; junction bases unmatched: 10. Germline V lookup: CDR1 LNHDA, CDR2 SQIVND (reference sequence). The CDR3 consists of 14 residues. CDR3 region: CARAYRDRGCEQYF. The CDR3 DNA reads as TGTGCCAGGGCCTATCGGGACAGGGGGTGCGAGCAGTACTTC.

The V gene is TRBV7-9, the J gene TRBJ1-4; weak D call: TRBD1 (6 bases). Germline V lookup: CDR1 SEHNR, CDR2 FQNEAQ (reference sequence). CDR3 length equals 17 residues. The V and J ends lost 1 base and 3 bases respectively, with 15 bases between them. The CDR3 sequence is CASSLEFLGAPNEKLFF. In DNA form, the CDR3 reads TGTGCCAGCAGCTTAGAATTTTTGGGGGCACCTAATGAAAAACTGTTTTTT.

The J gene is TRBJ2-7, the V gene TRBV5-1; a possible D gene is TRBD1 (6 bases). V shed 4 bases and J shed 3 bases, with 11 bases lying between them. Per germline, CDR1 SGHRS and CDR2 YFSETQ. The CDR3 has 13 residues. The DNA for the CDR3 is TGCGCCAGCAGCGTGGACAGCAACTACGAGCAGTACTTC. Translated: CASSVDSNYEQYF. Drawing the rest from reference TRBV5-1 and TRBJ2-7, the complete variable domain is KAGVTQTPRYLIKTRGQQVTLSCSPISGHRSVSWYQQTPGQGLQFLFEYFSETQRNKGNFPGRFSGRQFSNSRSEMNVSTLELGDSALYLCASSVDSNYEQYFGPGTRLTVT.

V usage is TRBV27 and J usage is TRBJ2-1, with TRBD2 identical over 9 bases. Germline assignment: CDR1 MNHEY and CDR2 SMNVEV (reference sequence). There are 16 residues in the CDR3. Trimming at V came to 6 bases and at J to 8 bases, leaving 14 bases not matched to a gene. This chain's CDR3 is CASSWVTSGRGDEQFF. DNA for the CDR3: TGTGCCAGCAGCTGGGTGACTAGCGGTAGGGGGGATGAGCAGTTCTTC.

The rearrangement links TRBV6-1 to TRBJ1-5, with D uncertain. Germline CDR1 MNHNS, CDR2 SASEGT. The CDR3 consists of 15 residues. V shed 4 bases and J shed 1 base, with 11 bases lying between them. Here the CDR3 reads CASSGELVSNQPQHF. DNA of the CDR3: TGTGCCAGCAGTGGGGAGTTAGTAAGCAATCAGCCCCAGCATTTT.

This clone was recorded only once. The genes are TRBV4-3 and TRBJ2-3; D is ambiguous. CDR3 length: 12 residues. V lost 4 bases and J lost 5, with 7 bases in between. Germline V gives CDR1 LGHNA, CDR2 YSLEER. DNA for the CDR3: TGCGCCAGCAGCCGAGTTGGAGATACGCAGTATTTT. It is translated as CASSRVGDTQYF.

The chain links TRBV5-6 to TRBJ2-7, with TRBD2 as a possible D gene (6 bases). Between the trimmed V and J ends, which lost 3 bases and 7 bases, there was a span of 11 bases. The V gene's germline CDR1 is SGHDT and CDR2 YYEEEE. The CDR3 spans 12 residues. DNA for the CDR3: TGTGCCAGCAGCTCGGTTGGGGGGGAGCAGTACTTC. This codes for CASSSVGGEQYF.

The gene calls are TRBV9 and TRBJ2-3; the match to TRBD2 covers 14 bases. V shed 3 bases, J shed 0 bases, and the junction held 3 bases outside the gene matches. The CDR3 has 17 amino acids. In germline, CDR1 is SGDLS, CDR2 YYNGEE. The CDR3 DNA reads TGTGCCAGCAGCGGACTAGCGGGAGGGGTAAGCACAGATACGCAGTATTTT. Residues: CASSGLAGGVSTDTQYF.